Below are 14 T cell receptor beta chains sequenced from a single sample in a study of shared clonotypes between healthy human individuals. Method: immunoSEQ multiplex PCR; TCRdb's copy keeps in-frame clones and lacks some. The repertoire holds around 2,100,000 clones, with just under 95% as singletons. CD45RO-negative CD8 cells positively selected for CCR7 made up the naive population, which excluded terminally differentiated effector memory CD45RA+ cells. Sequencing was carried out using naive CD8+ T cells sorted from blood. These receptor sequences come from a man aged 18 to 29 in good health.

This clone appeared once. This sequence joins TRBV7-9 and TRBJ2-7; no reliable D call. The germline gives CDR1 SEHNR, CDR2 FQNEAQ (reference sequence). The CDR3 sequence is 11 residues long. The germline V and J ends were trimmed by 5 bases and 6 bases, with 8 bases remaining between them. The CDR3 protein is CASSPDAEQYF. The CDR3 DNA is TGTGCCAGCAGCCCAGACGCCGAGCAGTACTTC.

V is TRBV27 and J is TRBJ2-3; D is ambiguous. Germline V CDR1 and CDR2: MNHEY, SMNVEV (reference sequence). The V and J ends lost 5 bases and 4 bases respectively, with 16 bases between them. The CDR3 sequence is 15 residues long. For the CDR3, the DNA is TGTGCCAGCAGTCCCATAACTCCGGCCCCAGATACGCAGTATTTT. This sequence encodes CASSPITPAPDTQYF.

This clone was counted a single time. The chain joins TRBV4-3 to TRBJ2-7; 8 nucleotides align to TRBD1. Trimming removed 3 bases from V and 5 bases from J; junction bases left unmatched: 6. The CDR3 extends over 14 amino acids. Looked up from germline, CDR1 is LGHNA and CDR2 is YSLEER. The CDR3 DNA reads TGCGCCAGCAGCCAGACAGGGGAAGGGCACGAGCAGTACTTC. Protein sequence: CASSQTGEGHEQYF.

This clone was counted once. V usage is TRBV2 and J usage is TRBJ2-3; D remains ambiguous. The CDR3 consists of 14 residues. Germline CDR1 is SNHLY and CDR2 is FYNNEI. Trimming took off 3 bases at V and 4 bases at J, with 11 bases between the two ends. The CDR3 reads CASSDDTFSDTQYF. The DNA for the CDR3 is TGTGCCAGCAGTGATGACACTTTTTCAGATACGCAGTATTTT.

V is TRBV4-2 and J is TRBJ1-1; TRBD1 aligns across 7 bases. V lost 0 bases, J lost 5 bases, and 12 bases stayed unmatched. The CDR3 is 17 amino acids. Germline V gene lookup returns CDR1 LGHNA and CDR2 YNFKEQ. The CDR3 sequence is CASSQEMGRQGRTEAFF. The CDR3 DNA sequence: TGTGCCAGCAGCCAAGAGATGGGTCGACAGGGCAGAACTGAAGCTTTCTTT.

This rearrangement joins TRBV5-4 to TRBJ1-1; D is perhaps TRBD1 (5 bases). V was clipped by 4 bases and J by 0 bases, with 10 bases between them. This CDR3 is built from 14 residues. Germline V gene sequence: CDR1 SGHNT, CDR2 YYREEE (reference sequence). The CDR3 DNA is TGTGCCAGCAGCATTGACAGTATGAACACTGAAGCTTTCTTT. Protein sequence: CASSIDSMNTEAFF.

This chain uses TRBV6-1 with TRBJ1-5, with 8 bases that match TRBD1. The CDR3 is made up of 14 amino acids. Germline V gene sequence: CDR1 MNHNS, CDR2 SASEGT. The V and J ends lost 3 bases and 7 bases, in that order; junction bases with no gene match: 5. The CDR3 protein is CASSDLTGGQPQHF. In DNA form, the CDR3 reads TGTGCCAGCAGTGATTTAACAGGGGGACAGCCCCAGCATTTT.

The chain links TRBV19 to TRBJ1-6; D is unresolved. The CDR3 is made up of 12 amino acids. Germline V gives CDR1 LNHDA, CDR2 SQIVND (reference sequence). The V end was cut by 5 bases, the J end by 14 bases, with 13 bases between. The CDR3 nucleotides are TGTGCCAGTAGTGCTCTCAAAGGGTCCCTCCACTTT. Translating it yields CASSALKGSLHF.

This clone is a singleton in its sample. The chain combines TRBV5-5 with TRBJ2-7; 8 positions match TRBD2. This CDR3 has 14 residues. V dropped 2 bases and J dropped 4; count of bases not matched to a gene: 5. Germline lookup yields CDR1 SGHKS and CDR2 YYEKEE (reference sequence). The CDR3 sequence: CASSFSTSGYEQYF. The CDR3, as DNA: TGTGCCAGCAGCTTCTCTACTAGCGGATACGAGCAGTACTTC.

The V and J genes are TRBV6-1 and TRBJ1-5; possibly TRBD1 for D (6 bases). Trimming removed 6 bases at V and 9 bases at J, with 15 bases between. The CDR3 is made up of 13 amino acids. Per the germline V gene, CDR1 is MNHNS and CDR2 is SASEGT. The CDR3: CASRTQGAGPQHF. The CDR3 coding sequence is TGTGCCAGCAGGACACAGGGTGCGGGGCCCCAGCATTTT.

J is TRBJ2-3 and V is TRBV5-1; tentatively, D is TRBD1 (6 bases). V was trimmed by 4 bases and J by 3 bases, leaving 15 bases between them. The CDR3 consists of 15 residues. Germline V gives CDR1 SGHRS, CDR2 YFSETQ. This CDR3 is CASSTARGPTDTQYF. In DNA, the CDR3 is TGCGCCAGCAGCACCGCCAGGGGCCCAACAGATACGCAGTATTTT.

In regard to this clone: The same CDR3 arises from other DNA sequences in this sample as well. The rearrangement joins TRBV4-1 to TRBJ1-2; D perhaps matches TRBD1 (5 bases). The CDR3 contains 14 residues. With 1 base removed from V and 1 base from J, the gap between germline ends came to 7 bases. CDR1 and CDR2 from the germline V gene are MGHRA and YSYEKL. CDR3 DNA sequence: TGCGCCAGCAGCCAAGTCCAGGGTAACTATGGCTACACCTTC. Its translation is CASSQVQGNYGYTF.

J is TRBJ2-3 and V is TRBV27, with a tentative D call TRBD2 (7 bases). With 8 bases removed from V and 4 bases from J, the gap between germline ends came to 13 bases. CDR1 is MNHEY and CDR2 is SMNVEV in the germline V gene (reference sequence). The CDR3 spans 13 residues. The CDR3 DNA sequence: TGTGCCAGCGGAGGAGGGGGGGCAGATACGCAGTATTTT. It encodes CASGGGGADTQYF.

V gene TRBV13 combines with J gene TRBJ2-7, with D possibly TRBD2 on 6 matching bases. Trimming removed 4 bases at V and 3 bases at J, with 13 bases between. The germline V gene encodes CDR1 PRHDT and CDR2 FYEKMQ (reference sequence). The CDR3 sequence is 14 residues long. CDR3 sequence reads: CASSYPGLIYEQYF. Here the CDR3 DNA reads TGTGCCAGCAGCTACCCGGGACTTATCTACGAGCAGTACTTC.